Below are 14 T cell receptor beta chains sequenced from a single sample in a study of blood T cell repertoires in COVID-19. The table came from immunoSEQ multiplex PCR; TCRdb's copy has only in-frame clones and leaves some out. This table holds 61,000 or so clones, around nine tenths found once. Source material: peripheral blood. Source of these receptors: a woman aged 50 to 65 with active or convalescent COVID-19.

The chain combines TRBV6-4 with TRBJ1-6; 8 bases match TRBD1. Trimming took 3 bases from V and 17 from J; bases not matched to a gene: 12. CDR3 length: 14 amino acids. Looked up from germline, CDR1 is MRHNA and CDR2 is SNTAGT. The chain's CDR3 is CASSESGTGYPVHF. CDR3 nucleotides: TGTGCCAGCAGTGAATCCGGGACAGGCTACCCAGTCCACTTT.

The chain is built from TRBV12-2 and TRBJ2-1; the table's D call TRBD2 went unverified against the DNA. TRBV12-2 is designated a pseudogene. This CDR3 region has 16 residues. This CDR3 is CASRFEGLAVKDEQFF. CDR3 sequence (DNA): TGTGCAAGTCGCTTCGAGGGACTAGCGGTTAAGGATGAGCAGTTCTTC.

The chain joins TRBV28 to TRBJ2-7, with a tentative D call TRBD1 (6 bases). This CDR3 region has 15 residues. Per germline, CDR1 MDHEN and CDR2 SYDVKM. Between the trimmed V and J ends, which lost 5 bases and 7 bases, there was a span of 21 bases. The CDR3 reads CASSPRWGPLGEQYF. CDR3 sequence (DNA): TGTGCCAGCAGTCCCCGGTGGGGGCCTTTGGGGGAGCAGTACTTC.

The rearrangement links TRBV21-1 to TRBJ2-1; whether TRBD2, the table's D call, matches the DNA was not checked. TRBV21-1 is designated a pseudogene. CDR3 size: 20 residues. This chain's CDR3 is CASSKILFFFGTSGSYEQFF. The DNA of the CDR3 is TGTGCCAGCAGCAAAATCTTATTTTTCTTTGGGACTAGCGGGAGTTATGAGCAGTTCTTC.

V is TRBV3-1 (or the pseudogene TRBV3-2) and J is TRBJ2-2; TRBD2 agrees at 13 bases. The germline V gene has CDR1 LGHDT and CDR2 YNNKEL (reference sequence). V trimming: 5 bases; J trimming: 3 bases; junction bases outside the gene matches: 9. CDR3 size: 18 residues. CDR3 sequence reads: CASSRKLAGGLYTGELFF. CDR3 bases: TGTGCCAGCAGCAGAAAACTAGCGGGAGGGCTCTACACCGGGGAGCTGTTTTTT.

This chain links TRBV7-6 with TRBJ2-1, with 7 bases identical to TRBD1. Germline trimming cut 1 base from V and 3 bases from J; bases unmatched to any gene: 3. Germline CDR1 SGHVS, CDR2 FNYEAQ. The CDR3 runs to 15 residues. CDR3 coding DNA: TGTGCCAGCAGCTTAGGGACAGGACTCTACAATGAGCAGTTCTTC. This encodes CASSLGTGLYNEQFF.

Remarks on this clone: The junction shows a germline mismatch at one end, possibly a read error. The genes are TRBV7-7 and TRBJ2-1, with D perhaps matching TRBD1 or TRBD2 (6 bases each). Germline lookup yields CDR1 SSHAT and CDR2 FNYEAQ (reference sequence). This CDR3 is 15 amino acids long. The CDR3 DNA is TGTGCTAGCAGCTTAGGGGGGCGGAGCCGGGATGAGCAGTTCTTC. This gives the protein CASSLGGRSRDEQFF. Full variable domain (outside the CDR3, taken from reference TRBV7-7 and TRBJ2-1): GAGVSQSPRYKVTKRGQDVTLRCDPISSHATLYWYQQALGQGPEFLTYFNYEAQPDKSGLPSDRFSAERPEGSISTLTIQRTEQRDSAMYRCASSLGGRSRDEQFFGPGTRLTVL.

In its sample, this clone was seen a few times. The V and J genes are TRBV7-3 and TRBJ1-6; TRBD1 matches at 8 bases. This CDR3 has 15 residues. Looked up from germline, CDR1 is SGHTA and CDR2 is FQGTGA. The V segment lost 1 base and the J segment 7 bases; nucleotides outside the gene matches: 3. The CDR3 region is CASSLSGTGNSPLHF. CDR3 DNA sequence: TGTGCCAGCAGCTTAAGCGGGACAGGAAATTCACCCCTCCACTTT.

The V gene is TRBV10-3, the J gene TRBJ2-1, with a tentative D call TRBD1 (5 bases). This CDR3 region has 15 residues. The V end was cut by 3 bases, the J end by 3 bases, with 12 bases between. Germline values: CDR1 ENHRY, CDR2 SYGVKD. The CDR3 here is CAISDLGVGYNEQFF. The DNA of the CDR3 is TGTGCCATCAGTGATCTAGGGGTCGGCTACAATGAGCAGTTCTTC.

Points on this clone: Mismatch with germline at one junction end may stem from a read error. The chain couples TRBV24-1 to TRBJ2-1; tentatively, D is TRBD2 (5 bases). The CDR3 has 13 amino acids. From germline, CDR1 is KGHDR and CDR2 SFDVKD. CDR3 bases: TGTGCCACCGGCTCGGACTCCAACAATGAGCAGTTCTTC. This translates into CATGSDSNNEQFF.

This clone has at least ten counts. The chain couples TRBV7-9 to TRBJ2-7, with a weak D call TRBD2 (6 bases). The V end was cut by 5 bases, the J end by 3 bases, with 14 bases between. Per germline, CDR1 SEHNR and CDR2 FQNEAQ (reference sequence). The CDR3 runs to 14 residues. The CDR3 sequence: CASSSSGGRYEQYF. DNA of the CDR3: TGTGCCAGCAGCAGTTCCGGGGGACGCTACGAGCAGTACTTC.

The chain links TRBV30 to TRBJ2-2; perhaps TRBD2 as D (6 bases). The CDR3 is made up of 15 amino acids. Trimming cost V 8 bases and J 0 bases, with 16 bases left between them. From germline, CDR1 is GTSNPN and CDR2 SVGIG (reference sequence). CDR3 sequence reads: CAGEEDTTNTGELFF. CDR3 bases: TGTGCCGGGGAGGAGGACACAACGAACACCGGGGAGCTGTTTTTT.

The chain recombines TRBV5-4 with TRBJ2-3; 12 bases are shared with TRBD2. The CDR3 is 16 residues long. J was trimmed by 6 bases and V by 4 bases; bases with no gene match: 9. Germline V gene data show CDR1 as SGHNT and CDR2 as YYREEE (reference sequence). DNA for the CDR3: TGTGCCAGCAGCCCAGGGGGGACTAGCGGGTTGGATACGCAGTATTTT. Protein product: CASSPGGTSGLDTQYF.

This chain uses TRBV18 with TRBJ1-1; D uncertain. The germline CDR1 and CDR2 sequences are KGHSH and LQKENI. V was shortened by 4 bases and J by 3 bases, with 9 bases between the two germline ends. This CDR3 spans 13 amino acids. As DNA, the CDR3 is TGTGCCAGCTCACTAAACACCGACACTGAAGCTTTCTTT. The encoded protein is CASSLNTDTEAFF. Variable domain in full (rest from reference TRBV18 and TRBJ1-1): NAGVMQNPRHLVRRRGQEARLRCSPMKGHSHVYWYRQLPEEGLKFMVYLQKENIIDESGMPKERFSAEFPKEGPSILRIQQVVRGDSAAYFCASSLNTDTEAFFGQGTRLTVV.